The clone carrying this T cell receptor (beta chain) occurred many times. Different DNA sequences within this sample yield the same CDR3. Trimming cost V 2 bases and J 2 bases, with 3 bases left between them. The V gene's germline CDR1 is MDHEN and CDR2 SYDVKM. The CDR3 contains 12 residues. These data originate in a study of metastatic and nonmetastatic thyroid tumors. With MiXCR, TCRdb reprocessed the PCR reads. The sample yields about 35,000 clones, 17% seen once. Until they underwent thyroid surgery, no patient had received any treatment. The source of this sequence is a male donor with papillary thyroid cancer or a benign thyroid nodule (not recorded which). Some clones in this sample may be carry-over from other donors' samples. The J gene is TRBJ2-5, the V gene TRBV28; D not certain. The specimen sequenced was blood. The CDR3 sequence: CASSLNQETQYF. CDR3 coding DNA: TGTGCCAGCAGTTTAAATCAAGAGACCCAGTACTTC.